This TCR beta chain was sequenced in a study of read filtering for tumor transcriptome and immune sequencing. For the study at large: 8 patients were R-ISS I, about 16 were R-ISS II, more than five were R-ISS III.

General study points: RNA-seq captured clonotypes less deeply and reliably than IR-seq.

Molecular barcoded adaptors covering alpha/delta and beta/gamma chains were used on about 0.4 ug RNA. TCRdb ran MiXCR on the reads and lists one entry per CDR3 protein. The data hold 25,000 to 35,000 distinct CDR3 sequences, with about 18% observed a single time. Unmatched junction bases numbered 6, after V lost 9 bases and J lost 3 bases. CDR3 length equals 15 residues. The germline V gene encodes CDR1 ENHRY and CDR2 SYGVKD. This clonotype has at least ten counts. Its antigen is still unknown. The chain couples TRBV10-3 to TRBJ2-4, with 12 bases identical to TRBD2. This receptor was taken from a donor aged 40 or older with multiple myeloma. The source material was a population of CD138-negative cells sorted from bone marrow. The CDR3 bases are TGTGCCATTTCACTAGCGGGAGGAGGCAAAAACATTCAGTACTTC. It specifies CAISLAGGGKNIQYF.